A selection of T cell receptor beta chains follows, all from one sample in a study of CD8+CD57+ T cells in acquired aplastic anemia. TCRdb recomputed calls from the reads with MiXCR, one row per CDR3 protein. This table holds about 200,000 distinct CDR3 sequences, 65% found once. Specimen: sorted CD4+, CD8+, or CD8+CD57+ T cells (not recorded which) from PBMCs. The receptors were sampled from a human donor with aplastic anemia. Each CDR3 is given with its conserved first and last residue. A D gene is named only where the DNA matches it firmly. Not every row has a clone size; where given, it reads once, few, many or a size class.

j_gene: TRBJ1-5
d_gene: NA
abundance: NA
v_gene: TRBV5-1
CDR3aa: CASSQEGSGNQPQHF
CDR3nt: TGCGCCAGCAGCCAGGAGGGCTCAGGCAATCAGCCCCAGCATTTT

j_gene: TRBJ1-2
d_gene: NA
abundance: many
v_gene: TRBV5-8
CDR3aa: CASSYHRGNYGYTF
CDR3nt: TGTGCCAGCAGCTATCATAGGGGTAACTATGGCTACACCTTC

j_gene: TRBJ2-2
d_gene: NA
abundance: few
v_gene: TRBV7-2
CDR3aa: CASRENTGELFF
CDR3nt: TGTGCCAGCAGGGAGAACACCGGGGAGCTGTTTTTT

j_gene: TRBJ2-5
d_gene: NA
abundance: NA
v_gene: TRBV11-2
CDR3aa: CASSMDFQATQYF
CDR3nt: TGTGCCAGCAGTATGGACTTTCAAGCGACCCAGTACTTC

j_gene: TRBJ2-3
d_gene: NA
abundance: NA
v_gene: TRBV6-4
CDR3aa: CASSLGQTRYF
CDR3nt: TGTGCCAGCAGTTTAGGACAGACCAGGTATTTT

j_gene: TRBJ2-7
d_gene: NA
abundance: NA
v_gene: TRBV5-4
CDR3aa: CASSFGVEQYF
CDR3nt: TGTGCCAGCAGCTTTGGCGTCGAGCAGTACTTC

j_gene: TRBJ2-7
d_gene: NA
abundance: many
v_gene: TRBV25-1
CDR3aa: CASSGLDYEQYF
CDR3nt: TGTGCCAGCAGTGGATTGGATTACGAGCAGTACTTC

j_gene: TRBJ1-2
d_gene: NA
abundance: NA
v_gene: TRBV25-1
CDR3aa: CASSEYTPYGYTF
CDR3nt: TGTGCCAGCAGTGAATATACCCCCTATGGCTACACCTTC

j_gene: TRBJ2-2
d_gene: NA
abundance: few
v_gene: TRBV7-2
CDR3aa: CASSSWVQQGAGELFF
CDR3nt: TGTGCCAGCAGCTCATGGGTCCAACAGGGAGCCGGGGAGCTGTTTTTT

j_gene: TRBJ2-2
d_gene: NA
abundance: NA
v_gene: TRBV20-1
CDR3aa: CSAHRGDINTGELFF
CDR3nt: TGCAGTGCCCACCGCGGTGACATTAACACCGGGGAGCTGTTTTTT

j_gene: TRBJ1-1
d_gene: TRBD1
abundance: many
v_gene: TRBV10-2
CDR3aa: CASSERTGIGGNTEAFF
CDR3nt: TGCGCCAGCAGTGAAAGGACAGGGATTGGGGGGAACACTGAAGCTTTCTTT

j_gene: TRBJ2-7
d_gene: NA
abundance: NA
v_gene: TRBV5-4
CDR3aa: CASRSGFPGAQYF
CDR3nt: TGTGCCAGCAGATCAGGGTTTCCAGGGGCGCAGTACTTC

j_gene: TRBJ2-3
d_gene: TRBD2
abundance: NA
v_gene: TRBV15
CDR3aa: CATSSLAGEADTQYF
CDR3nt: TGTGCCACCAGCAGCTTAGCGGGGGAAGCTGATACGCAGTATTTT

j_gene: TRBJ2-1
d_gene: TRBD2
abundance: NA
v_gene: TRBV5-1
CDR3aa: CASTPGLAHNEQFF
CDR3nt: TGCGCCAGCACCCCGGGACTAGCGCACAATGAGCAGTTCTTC

j_gene: TRBJ2-7
d_gene: TRBD2
abundance: NA
v_gene: TRBV7-2
CDR3aa: CASSGTSGGYYEQYF
CDR3nt: TGTGCCAGCAGCGGGACTAGCGGGGGGTACTACGAGCAGTACTTC

j_gene: TRBJ2-7
d_gene: NA
abundance: many
v_gene: TRBV9
CDR3aa: CASSVDKGTYEQYF
CDR3nt: TGTGCCAGCAGCGTAGATAAGGGAACCTACGAGCAGTACTTC

j_gene: TRBJ2-7
d_gene: NA
abundance: NA
v_gene: TRBV7-6
CDR3aa: CASSPNWNEQYF
CDR3nt: TGTGCCAGCAGCCCTAATTGGAACGAGCAGTACTTC

j_gene: TRBJ1-1
d_gene: NA
abundance: NA
v_gene: TRBV2
CDR3aa: CASSPMYTEAFF
CDR3nt: TGTGCCAGCTCACCGATGTACACTGAAGCTTTCTTT

j_gene: TRBJ2-7
d_gene: NA
abundance: NA
v_gene: TRBV24-1
CDR3aa: CATSDPRSSYEQYF
CDR3nt: TGTGCCACCAGTGATCCCCGCAGCTCCTACGAGCAGTACTTC

j_gene: TRBJ1-2
d_gene: NA
abundance: few
v_gene: TRBV25-1
CDR3aa: CASSEWRRKGGYTF
CDR3nt: TGTGCCAGCAGTGAATGGAGGCGGAAGGGTGGCTACACCTTC

j_gene: TRBJ2-5
d_gene: TRBD1
abundance: NA
v_gene: TRBV25-1
CDR3aa: CASSGTGGDETQYF
CDR3nt: TGTGCCAGCAGCGGGACAGGGGGCGACGAGACCCAGTACTTC

j_gene: TRBJ2-3
d_gene: NA
abundance: NA
v_gene: TRBV10-3
CDR3aa: CAISESMAGTDTQYF
CDR3nt: TGTGCCATCAGTGAGTCGATGGCCGGCACAGATACGCAGTATTTT

j_gene: TRBJ1-2
d_gene: TRBD1
abundance: NA
v_gene: TRBV29-1
CDR3aa: CSVEDKVPYRGDYTF
CDR3nt: TGCAGCGTTGAAGATAAGGTCCCGTACAGGGGTGACTACACCTTC

j_gene: TRBJ2-2
d_gene: TRBD2
abundance: NA
v_gene: TRBV6-6
CDR3aa: CAISWASGTGELFF
CDR3nt: TGTGCCATCAGTTGGGCTAGCGGGACCGGGGAGCTGTTTTTT

j_gene: TRBJ2-5
d_gene: TRBD2
abundance: NA
v_gene: TRBV20-1
CDR3aa: CSARDQLAGSETQYF
CDR3nt: TGCAGTGCTAGAGATCAGCTAGCGGGGTCGGAGACCCAGTACTTC

j_gene: TRBJ2-5
d_gene: TRBD1
abundance: NA
v_gene: TRBV2
CDR3aa: CASSGRTGGWETQYF
CDR3nt: TGTGCCAGCAGTGGAAGGACAGGGGGATGGGAGACCCAGTACTTC

j_gene: TRBJ2-7
d_gene: NA
abundance: NA
v_gene: TRBV2
CDR3aa: CASSERQAGYEQYF
CDR3nt: TGTGCCAGCAGTGAGAGGCAGGCTGGCTACGAGCAGTACTTC

j_gene: TRBJ1-4
d_gene: TRBD1
abundance: few
v_gene: TRBV29-1
CDR3aa: CSVEGRPAGSGGEKLFF
CDR3nt: TGCAGCGTTGAGGGGCGTCCGGCAGGGTCAGGGGGAGAAAAACTGTTTTTT

j_gene: TRBJ2-2
d_gene: NA
abundance: NA
v_gene: TRBV7-9
CDR3aa: CASSLDPTELFF
CDR3nt: TGTGCCAGCAGCCTAGACCCGACCGAGCTGTTTTTT

j_gene: TRBJ2-7
d_gene: NA
abundance: NA
v_gene: TRBV7-2
CDR3aa: CASSLSPGTDEQYF
CDR3nt: TGTGCCAGCAGCTTATCACCAGGGACGGACGAGCAGTACTTC

j_gene: TRBJ1-2
d_gene: NA
abundance: NA
v_gene: TRBV7-8
CDR3aa: CASSLTSRAAYYGYTF
CDR3nt: TGTGCCAGCAGCTTAACTAGCAGGGCTGCCTACTATGGCTACACCTTC

j_gene: TRBJ2-7
d_gene: TRBD2
abundance: NA
v_gene: TRBV7-9
CDR3aa: CASSSDGLAGVNNYEQYF
CDR3nt: TGTGCCAGCAGCTCAGACGGACTAGCGGGGGTGAACAACTACGAGCAGTACTTC

j_gene: TRBJ2-3
d_gene: TRBD2
abundance: NA
v_gene: TRBV20-1
CDR3aa: CSASINRGLGGTDTQYF
CDR3nt: TGCAGTGCTAGTATAAATCGAGGGCTCGGGGGGACAGATACGCAGTATTTT

j_gene: TRBJ1-4
d_gene: NA
abundance: NA
v_gene: TRBV29-1
CDR3aa: CSALDVKLFF
CDR3nt: TGCAGCGCCTTGGACGTAAAACTGTTTTTT

j_gene: TRBJ1-3
d_gene: TRBD1
abundance: few
v_gene: TRBV2
CDR3aa: CASKGTVSGNTIYF
CDR3nt: TGTGCCAGCAAAGGGACAGTCTCTGGAAACACCATATATTTT

j_gene: TRBJ1-3
d_gene: NA
abundance: NA
v_gene: TRBV9
CDR3aa: CASSREHSGNTIYF
CDR3nt: TGTGCCAGCAGCCGCGAACACTCTGGAAACACCATATATTTT

j_gene: TRBJ2-7
d_gene: NA
abundance: few
v_gene: TRBV20-1
CDR3aa: CSASRIGGRYEQYF
CDR3nt: TGCAGTGCTAGCCGGATTGGGGGGAGATACGAGCAGTACTTC

j_gene: TRBJ2-3
d_gene: NA
abundance: NA
v_gene: TRBV29-1
CDR3aa: CSASTGTDTQYF
CDR3nt: TGCAGCGCCTCGACAGGCACAGATACGCAGTATTTT

j_gene: TRBJ1-2
d_gene: NA
abundance: NA
v_gene: TRBV15
CDR3aa: CATSRVLPGANYGYTF
CDR3nt: TGTGCCACCAGCAGAGTTCTTCCGGGAGCTAACTATGGCTACACCTTC

j_gene: TRBJ2-7
d_gene: TRBD2
abundance: NA
v_gene: TRBV7-9
CDR3aa: CAWEREGHDEQYF
CDR3nt: TGTGCGTGGGAGCGGGAGGGCCATGACGAGCAGTACTTC

j_gene: TRBJ2-7
d_gene: TRBD1
abundance: NA
v_gene: TRBV19
CDR3aa: CAAGTAKDYEQYF
CDR3nt: TGTGCCGCTGGGACAGCAAAGGACTACGAGCAGTACTTC

j_gene: TRBJ2-3
d_gene: TRBD2
abundance: many
v_gene: TRBV15
CDR3aa: CATSRELAGGTDTQYF
CDR3nt: TGTGCCACCAGCAGAGAGCTAGCGGGGGGCACAGATACGCAGTATTTT

j_gene: TRBJ2-7
d_gene: NA
abundance: NA
v_gene: TRBV7-2
CDR3aa: CASSRPGRLFYEQYF
CDR3nt: TGTGCCAGCAGCCGGCCGGGCAGGCTATTCTACGAGCAGTACTTC

j_gene: TRBJ2-3
d_gene: TRBD2
abundance: NA
v_gene: TRBV20-1
CDR3aa: CSAIAGVGPDTQYF
CDR3nt: TGCAGTGCTATCGCGGGAGTCGGGCCAGATACGCAGTATTTT

j_gene: TRBJ2-7
d_gene: TRBD2
abundance: NA
v_gene: TRBV7-2
CDR3aa: CASSLGTSGLRYEQYF
CDR3nt: TGTGCCAGCAGCCTCGGGACTAGCGGCTTGCGCTACGAGCAGTACTTC

j_gene: TRBJ1-2
d_gene: NA
abundance: NA
v_gene: TRBV12-3/TRBV12-4
CDR3aa: CASSPGIYGYTF
CDR3nt: TGTGCCAGCAGTCCAGGGATTTATGGCTACACCTTC

j_gene: TRBJ1-1
d_gene: NA
abundance: NA
v_gene: TRBV20-1
CDR3aa: CSAPWTANTEAFF
CDR3nt: TGCAGTGCCCCCTGGACAGCGAACACTGAAGCTTTCTTT

j_gene: TRBJ2-1
d_gene: TRBD2
abundance: NA
v_gene: TRBV2
CDR3aa: CASRPLAGGPDNEQFF
CDR3nt: TGTGCCAGCAGGCCTCTAGCGGGGGGGCCCGACAATGAGCAGTTCTTC

j_gene: TRBJ2-3
d_gene: NA
abundance: few
v_gene: TRBV10-3
CDR3aa: CASGGAGRDTQYF
CDR3nt: TGTGCCAGTGGGGGCGCAGGTCGGGATACGCAGTATTTT

j_gene: TRBJ2-4
d_gene: NA
abundance: few
v_gene: TRBV14
CDR3aa: CASSQVRQGGENIQYF
CDR3nt: TGTGCCAGCAGCCAAGTTCGACAGGGAGGTGAAAACATTCAGTACTTC

j_gene: TRBJ1-6
d_gene: NA
abundance: NA
v_gene: TRBV5-1
CDR3aa: CASSIDLKDSPLHF
CDR3nt: TGCGCCAGCAGTATCGACTTGAAGGATTCACCCCTCCACTTT

j_gene: TRBJ2-7
d_gene: TRBD2
abundance: few
v_gene: TRBV7-2
CDR3aa: CASSLSGRSYEQYF
CDR3nt: TGTGCCAGCAGCCTTAGCGGGAGGTCATACGAGCAGTACTTC

j_gene: TRBJ2-7
d_gene: TRBD1
abundance: NA
v_gene: TRBV2
CDR3aa: CASNTGTGSYEQYF
CDR3nt: TGTGCCAGCAACACCGGGACAGGGTCCTACGAGCAGTACTTC

j_gene: TRBJ2-7
d_gene: NA
abundance: NA
v_gene: TRBV7-9
CDR3aa: CASSFLGAVYEQYF
CDR3nt: TGTGCCAGCAGCTTCTTGGGGGCTGTCTACGAGCAGTACTTC